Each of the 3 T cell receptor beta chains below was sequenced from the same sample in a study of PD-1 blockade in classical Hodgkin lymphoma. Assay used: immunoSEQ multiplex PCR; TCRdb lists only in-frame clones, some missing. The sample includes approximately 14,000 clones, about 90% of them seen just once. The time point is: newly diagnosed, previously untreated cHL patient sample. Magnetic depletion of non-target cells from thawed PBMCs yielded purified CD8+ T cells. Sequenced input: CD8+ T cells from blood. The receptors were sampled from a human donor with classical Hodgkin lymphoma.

CDR3 in amino acids: CASSSFSGGPPYNEQFF. Here the CDR3 DNA reads TGCGCCAGCAGTTCCTTTTCCGGGGGGCCCCCCTACAATGAGCAGTTCTTC. The J gene is TRBJ2-1, the V gene TRBV10-1, with D possibly TRBD2 on 7 matching bases. The germline V and J ends were trimmed by 5 bases and 2 bases, with 19 bases remaining between them. The CDR3 extends over 17 amino acids. Per germline, CDR1 WNHNN and CDR2 SYGVQD (reference sequence).

In nucleotides, the CDR3 is TGTGCCAGCAGTTTCGGGCGCGTGAATGAGCAGTTCTTC. Translated: CASSFGRVNEQFF. The chain recombines TRBV28 with TRBJ2-1; D unresolved. CDR3 length: 13 residues. With 3 bases removed from V and 7 bases from J, the gap between germline ends came to 10 bases. The germline gives CDR1 MDHEN, CDR2 SYDVKM.

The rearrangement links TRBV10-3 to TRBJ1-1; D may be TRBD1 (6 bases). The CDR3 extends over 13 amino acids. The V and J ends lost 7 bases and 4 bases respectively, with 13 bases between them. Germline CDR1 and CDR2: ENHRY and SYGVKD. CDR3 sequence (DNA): TGTGCCATCATGGGGGGCCTCCCCACTGAAGCTTTCTTT. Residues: CAIMGGLPTEAFF.